The clone carrying this T cell receptor (beta chain) occurred a few times. What it recognizes is unknown. A second PCR of roughly 7 to 11 cycles used a sample-barcoded 5' primer and a J-beta primer mix. TCRdb analysed the 5' RACE reads with MiXCR anew, one entry per CDR3 protein. Here the sample spans approximately 1,000,000 distinct CDR3 sequences, roughly two fifths being singletons. This entry belongs to a study of blood T cells in healthy people across ages. The study's findings and limits: Naive CD4+ cell counts and diversity both ran higher in long-lived than in aged donors.

Sequenced material: blood. The TCR originated in a man between 18 and 29 years old in good health.

DNA for the CDR3: TGCGCCAGCAGCATGGGACAGGGTGAAGATGGCTACACCTTC. Translating it yields CASSMGQGEDGYTF. This chain joins TRBV4-3 and TRBJ1-2, with 9 bases identical to TRBD1. Germline V lookup: CDR1 LGHNA, CDR2 YSLEER. The length of the CDR3 is 14 residues. V shed 5 bases, J shed 6 bases, and the junction held 7 bases outside the gene matches.